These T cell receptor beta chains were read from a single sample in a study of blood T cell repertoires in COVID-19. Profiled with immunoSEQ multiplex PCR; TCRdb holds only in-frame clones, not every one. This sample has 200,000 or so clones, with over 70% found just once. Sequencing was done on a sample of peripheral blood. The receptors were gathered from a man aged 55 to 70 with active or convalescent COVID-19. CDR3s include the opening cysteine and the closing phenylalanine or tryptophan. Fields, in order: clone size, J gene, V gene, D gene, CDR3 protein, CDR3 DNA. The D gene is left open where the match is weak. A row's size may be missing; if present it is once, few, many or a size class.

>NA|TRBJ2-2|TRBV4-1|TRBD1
CASSNVGGTGKMFF
TGCGCCAGCAGCAATGTGGGGGGGACAGGGAAGATGTTTTTT
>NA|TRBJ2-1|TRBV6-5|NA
CASSPSSTYNEQFF
TGTGCCAGCAGTCCCTCCAGTACGTACAATGAGCAGTTCTTC
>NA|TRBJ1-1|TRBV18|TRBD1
CASSLERQGAEAFF
TGTGCCAGCTCACTAGAAAGACAGGGCGCTGAAGCTTTCTTT
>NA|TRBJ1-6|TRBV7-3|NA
CASSSVPRSPLHF
TGTGCCAGCAGCTCAGTCCCCCGTTCACCCCTCCACTTT
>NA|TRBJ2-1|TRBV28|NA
CASSWLARNEQFF
TGTGCCAGCAGTTGGCTAGCGAGAAATGAGCAGTTCTTC
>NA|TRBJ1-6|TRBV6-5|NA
CASSWAGHWNSPLHF
TGTGCCAGCAGTTGGGCAGGACACTGGAATTCACCCCTCCACTTT
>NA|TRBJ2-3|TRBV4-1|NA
CASSLQEQGDTQYF
TGCGCCAGCAGCCTCCAAGAGCAGGGAGATACGCAGTATTTT
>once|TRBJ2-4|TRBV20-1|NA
CSASRFEDIQYF
TGCAGTGCTAGTAGGTTTGAGGACATTCAGTACTTC
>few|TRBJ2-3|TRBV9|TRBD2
CASSIGLAGGLDTQYF
TGTGCCAGCAGCATCGGACTAGCGGGAGGTCTAGATACGCAGTATTTT
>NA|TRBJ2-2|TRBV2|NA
CASLLGPGTTGELFF
TGTGCCAGCCTCCTCGGGCCGGGAACCACCGGGGAGCTGTTTTTT
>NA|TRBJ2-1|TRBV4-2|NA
CASTNPGLIDEQFF
TGTGCCAGCACCAACCCGGGACTCATCGATGAGCAGTTCTTC
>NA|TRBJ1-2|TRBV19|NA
CASREGAGGYTF
TGTGCCAGTAGGGAGGGAGCCGGGGGCTACACCTTC
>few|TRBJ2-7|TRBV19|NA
CASSILGATYEQYF
TGTGCCAGTAGTATTTTGGGAGCGACCTACGAGCAGTACTTC
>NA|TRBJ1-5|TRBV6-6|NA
CASSLEPYSNQPQHF
TGTGCCAGCAGTCTAGAGCCATATAGCAATCAGCCCCAGCATTTT
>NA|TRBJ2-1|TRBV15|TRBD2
CATSNVGSGSSYNEQFF
TGTGCCACCAGCAATGTCGGTAGCGGGAGCTCCTACAATGAGCAGTTCTTC
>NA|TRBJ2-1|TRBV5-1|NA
CASSFAGINEQFF
TGCGCCAGCAGCTTCGCCGGGATAAATGAGCAGTTCTTC
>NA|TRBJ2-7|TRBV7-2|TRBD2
CASSLDFGRPPYEQYF
TGTGCCAGCAGCTTAGATTTCGGGAGGCCGCCCTACGAGCAGTACTTC
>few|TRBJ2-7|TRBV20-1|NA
CSAGGVEQYF
TGCAGCGCGGGTGGGGTCGAGCAGTACTTC
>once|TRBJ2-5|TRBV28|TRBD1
CASSLPIILSDRGYQETQYF
TGTGCCAGCAGTTTACCCATTATCCTGTCTGACAGGGGTTATCAGGAGACCCAGTACTTC
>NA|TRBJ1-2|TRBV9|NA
CASSVAPGGRGGYTF
TGTGCCAGCAGCGTAGCCCCGGGGGGAAGAGGTGGCTACACCTTC
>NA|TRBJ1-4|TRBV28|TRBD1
CASSKTGGDEKLFF
TGTGCCAGCAGTAAGACAGGGGGGGATGAAAAACTGTTTTTT
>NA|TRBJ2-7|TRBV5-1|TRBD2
CASSRGLAGVEEQYF
TGCGCCAGCAGCCGGGGACTAGCGGGAGTAGAAGAGCAGTACTTC
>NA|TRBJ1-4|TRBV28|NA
CASKEGLEKLFF
TGTGCCAGCAAGGAGGGACTTGAAAAACTGTTTTTT
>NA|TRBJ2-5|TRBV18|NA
CASSPASGETQYF
TGTGCCAGCTCACCGGCGTCCGGGGAGACCCAGTACTTC
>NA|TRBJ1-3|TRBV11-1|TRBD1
CASSLGTAVGNTIYF
TGTGCCAGCAGCCTCGGGACAGCGGTTGGAAACACCATATATTTT
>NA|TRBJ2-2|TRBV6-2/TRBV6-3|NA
CASSYSTTGELFF
TGTGCCAGCAGTTACTCGACTACGGGGGAGCTGTTTTTT
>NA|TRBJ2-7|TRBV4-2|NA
CASSQSGYEQYF
TGTGCCAGCAGCCAGTCCGGGTACGAGCAGTACTTC
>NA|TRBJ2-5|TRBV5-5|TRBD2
CASSQGLAVQETQYF
TGTGCCAGCAGCCAGGGACTAGCGGTACAAGAGACCCAGTACTTC
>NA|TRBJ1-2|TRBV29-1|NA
CSVGAGTTNYGYTF
TGCAGCGTTGGCGCAGGGACTACTAACTATGGCTACACCTTC
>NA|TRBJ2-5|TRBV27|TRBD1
CASSWGQGAETQYF
TGTGCCAGCAGCTGGGGACAGGGTGCAGAGACCCAGTACTTC
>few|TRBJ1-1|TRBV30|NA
CAWSVPQGGTEAFF
TGTGCCTGGAGTGTACCCCAGGGAGGCACTGAAGCTTTCTTT
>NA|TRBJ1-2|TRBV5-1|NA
CASSLAGGIDGYTF
TGCGCCAGCAGCTTGGCTGGGGGCATCGATGGCTACACCTTC
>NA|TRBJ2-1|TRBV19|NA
CASREGRTYNEQFF
TGTGCCAGCAGAGAGGGCAGGACCTACAATGAGCAGTTCTTC
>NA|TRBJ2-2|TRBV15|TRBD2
CATNNGGLGELFF
TGTGCCACCAACAACGGGGGGTTAGGGGAGCTGTTTTTT
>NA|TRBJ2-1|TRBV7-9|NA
CASSLGGGPRNGNEQFF
TGTGCCAGCAGCCTGGGGGGAGGTCCTAGGAATGGCAATGAGCAGTTCTTC
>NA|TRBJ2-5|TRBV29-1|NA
CSARRSETQYF
TGCAGCGCGCGGAGGTCCGAGACCCAGTACTTC
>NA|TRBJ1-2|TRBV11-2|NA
CASSPTGMEGYTF
TGTGCCAGCAGCCCCACGGGAATGGAAGGCTACACCTTC
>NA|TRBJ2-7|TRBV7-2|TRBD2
CASSTIQPLAVTSSYEQYF
TGTGCCAGCAGCACGATACAACCGCTAGCGGTTACTTCCTCCTACGAGCAGTACTTC
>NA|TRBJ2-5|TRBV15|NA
CATSAQETQYF
TGTGCCACCAGCGCCCAGGAGACCCAGTACTTC
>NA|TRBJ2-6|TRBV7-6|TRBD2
CASSSRGSSGANVLTF
TGTGCCAGCAGCTCCCGCGGGAGCTCTGGGGCCAACGTCCTGACTTTC
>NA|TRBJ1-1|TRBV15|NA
CATSRGDTNTEAFF
TGTGCCACCAGCAGAGGAGACACCAACACTGAAGCTTTCTTT
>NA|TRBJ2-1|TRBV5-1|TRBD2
CASSLIPAGVSYNEQFF
TGCGCCAGCAGCTTAATTCCAGCGGGGGTTTCCTACAATGAGCAGTTCTTC
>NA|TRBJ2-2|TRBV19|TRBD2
CASSSRTSPTGELFF
TGTGCCAGTAGTTCCCGGACTAGCCCAACCGGGGAGCTGTTTTTT
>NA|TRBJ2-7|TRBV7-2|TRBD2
CASSSTSGGTQQYF
TGTGCCAGCAGCTCGACTAGCGGGGGCACCCAGCAGTACTTC
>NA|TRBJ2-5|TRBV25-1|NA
CASSEPAQRETQYF
TGTGCCAGCAGTGAACCGGCGCAGCGAGAGACCCAGTACTTC
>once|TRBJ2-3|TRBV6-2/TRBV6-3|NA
CASSYVQITDTQYF
TGTGCCAGCAGTTACGTCCAGATCACAGATACGCAGTATTTT
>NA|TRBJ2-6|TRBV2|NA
CASPRIAGANVLTF
TGTGCCAGCCCGAGAATTGCTGGGGCCAACGTCCTGACTTTC
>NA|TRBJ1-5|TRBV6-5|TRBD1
CASRGQGSSNQPQHF
TGTGCCAGCAGGGGACAGGGGTCAAGCAATCAGCCCCAGCATTTT
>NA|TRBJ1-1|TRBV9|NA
CASSVKGDTEAFF
TGTGCCAGCAGCGTAAAGGGGGACACTGAAGCTTTCTTT
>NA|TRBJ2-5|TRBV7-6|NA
CASSSEETQYF
TGTGCCAGCAGCTCCGAGGAGACCCAGTACTTC
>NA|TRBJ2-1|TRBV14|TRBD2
CASSRDIAGRYNEQFF
TGTGCCAGCAGCCGTGATATAGCGGGAAGATACAATGAGCAGTTCTTC
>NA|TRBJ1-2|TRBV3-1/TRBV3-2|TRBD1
CASSQGPQGLGYTF
TGTGCCAGCAGCCAAGGGCCACAGGGGCTCGGCTACACCTTC
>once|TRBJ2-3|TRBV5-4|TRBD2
CASSLVLAGADTQYF
TGTGCCAGCAGCTTGGTCCTAGCGGGAGCAGATACGCAGTATTTT